This T cell receptor beta chain was captured in a study of glioma-infiltrating T cells after dendritic cell vaccination. As for time point: after dendritic cell vaccination, including at tumor progression/relapse. For this clone: The DNA is omitted, as the CDR3 cannot be located on it reliably, and the CDR3 follows TCRdb's listing.

The table came from immunoSEQ multiplex PCR; TCRdb's copy has only in-frame clones and leaves some out. The sample holds some 78,000 clones, roughly 85% seen once. The germline V gene has CDR1 MNHNY and CDR2 SVGAGI (reference sequence). Both ends counted, the CDR3 spans 14 residues. The sequencing here drew on blood, taken after dendritic cell vaccination. This clonotype was sampled from a human donor with glioblastoma. The J gene is TRBJ2-7, the V gene TRBV6-6; no DNA check was done on the table's D call, TRBD2. The CDR3 here is CASSYVASGSHKYF.